The rows below give T cell receptor beta chains drawn from one sample of a study of CD8 T cells in Susac syndrome. Using its own MiXCR run on the immunoSEQ multiplex PCR reads, TCRdb lists one record per CDR3 protein. The sample consists of some 200,000 distinct CDR3 sequences, about 93% of them appearing once. The sample comprised CD8+ T cells from PBMCs. Receptors were obtained from a human donor with multiple sclerosis. Both conserved end residues are part of each CDR3. Each record gives: J gene, D gene, clone size, V gene, CDR3 DNA, CDR3 protein. A D gene is named only where the DNA matches it firmly. Clone size is not always given. Where it is, it says once, few, many or a class for expanded clones.

j_call: TRBJ2-3
d_call: .
clone_size: .
v_call: TRBV3-1
cdr3_nt: TGTGCCAGCAGCCAAGAGAAAGATACGCAGTATTTT
cdr3_aa: CASSQEKDTQYF

j_call: TRBJ2-5
d_call: .
clone_size: .
v_call: TRBV3-1
cdr3_nt: TGTGCCAGCAGCCAAGAGGTCGGGGGAGTGCGAGAGACCCAGTACTTC
cdr3_aa: CASSQEVGGVRETQYF

j_call: TRBJ2-5
d_call: TRBD2
clone_size: .
v_call: TRBV7-8
cdr3_nt: TGTGCCAGCAGCTTAAGCGGGGGGGCCATCGGAGAGACCCAGTACTTC
cdr3_aa: CASSLSGGAIGETQYF

j_call: TRBJ2-4
d_call: TRBD2
clone_size: .
v_call: TRBV7-9
cdr3_nt: TGTGCCAGCAGCTTATCGGCGGGACTAGCCAAAAACATTCAATACTTC
cdr3_aa: CASSLSAGLAKNIQYF

j_call: TRBJ2-1
d_call: TRBD2
clone_size: .
v_call: TRBV29-1
cdr3_nt: TGCAGCGTTGAAGGGACTAGCGGATATAATGAGCAGTTCTTC
cdr3_aa: CSVEGTSGYNEQFF

j_call: TRBJ1-1
d_call: .
clone_size: .
v_call: TRBV7-2
cdr3_nt: TGTGCCAGCAGCTTAGATGGGTGGGAGAACACTGAAGCTTTCTTT
cdr3_aa: CASSLDGWENTEAFF

j_call: TRBJ2-7
d_call: .
clone_size: .
v_call: TRBV10-2
cdr3_nt: TGCGCCAGCACGGGGGGCTTCCCGGACGAGCAGTACTTC
cdr3_aa: CASTGGFPDEQYF

j_call: TRBJ2-7
d_call: TRBD1
clone_size: .
v_call: TRBV2
cdr3_nt: TGTGCCAGCATGGGTTTCTCGGGACAGACCTCCTACGAGCAGTACTTC
cdr3_aa: CASMGFSGQTSYEQYF

j_call: TRBJ1-4
d_call: TRBD1
clone_size: .
v_call: TRBV20-1
cdr3_nt: TGCAGTGCACGATCAGGGGGGGTGGGGGAAAAACTGTTTTTT
cdr3_aa: CSARSGGVGEKLFF

j_call: TRBJ2-7
d_call: .
clone_size: .
v_call: TRBV20-1
cdr3_nt: TGCAGTGCTAGTTCAATGAGGGAGCAGTACTTC
cdr3_aa: CSASSMREQYF

j_call: TRBJ1-1
d_call: TRBD1
clone_size: once
v_call: TRBV12-3/TRBV12-4
cdr3_nt: TGTGCCAGCAGTTTTTCCCGGGACAGGGGATGGACTGAAGCTTTCTTT
cdr3_aa: CASSFSRDRGWTEAFF

j_call: TRBJ1-5
d_call: TRBD1
clone_size: once
v_call: TRBV7-8
cdr3_nt: TGTGCCAGCAGCCAGGGACAGGGCCTCGAGAGCAATCAGCCCCAGCATTTT
cdr3_aa: CASSQGQGLESNQPQHF

j_call: TRBJ2-1
d_call: TRBD2
clone_size: few
v_call: TRBV6-2/TRBV6-3
cdr3_nt: TGTGCCAGCAGCCCCGACCTAGCGGGATGGTATGAGCAGTTCTTC
cdr3_aa: CASSPDLAGWYEQFF

j_call: TRBJ1-2
d_call: TRBD1
clone_size: .
v_call: TRBV20-1
cdr3_nt: TGCAGTGCTAGAGAGTACGGGACAGCCTATGGCTACACCTTC
cdr3_aa: CSAREYGTAYGYTF

j_call: TRBJ2-5
d_call: TRBD2
clone_size: once
v_call: TRBV7-2
cdr3_nt: TGTGCCAGCAGCCCGGCCGGACTAGCCGGCCAAGAGACCCAGTACTTC
cdr3_aa: CASSPAGLAGQETQYF

j_call: TRBJ1-1
d_call: .
clone_size: once
v_call: TRBV4-2
cdr3_nt: TGTGCCAGCAGCCAAGCGGTCGGAAACACTGAAGCTTTCTTT
cdr3_aa: CASSQAVGNTEAFF

j_call: TRBJ2-1
d_call: TRBD2
clone_size: once
v_call: TRBV4-1
cdr3_nt: TGCGCCAGCAGCCGGACTAGCGGGAGGGGAGATGAGCAGTTCTTC
cdr3_aa: CASSRTSGRGDEQFF

j_call: TRBJ2-2
d_call: .
clone_size: few
v_call: TRBV9
cdr3_nt: TGTGCCAGCACCTCCAGTGGCGGCACCGGGGAGCTGTTTTTT
cdr3_aa: CASTSSGGTGELFF

j_call: TRBJ1-1
d_call: .
clone_size: .
v_call: TRBV29-1
cdr3_nt: TGCAGCGTTAGACTGGGCCCTGAAGCTTTCTTT
cdr3_aa: CSVRLGPEAFF

j_call: TRBJ2-7
d_call: TRBD1
clone_size: .
v_call: TRBV29-1
cdr3_nt: TGCAGCGTTTCGACAGGGGGCTACGAGCAGTACTTC
cdr3_aa: CSVSTGGYEQYF

j_call: TRBJ2-1
d_call: .
clone_size: .
v_call: TRBV6-2/TRBV6-3
cdr3_nt: TGTGCCAGCAGTTACATCGGGGGCGCGTATGAGCAGTTCTTC
cdr3_aa: CASSYIGGAYEQFF

j_call: TRBJ2-5
d_call: TRBD2
clone_size: once
v_call: TRBV7-9
cdr3_nt: TGTGCCAGCAGCTTTCTGGTCACAGCGGGAGTGTACCAAGAGACCCAGTACTTC
cdr3_aa: CASSFLVTAGVYQETQYF

j_call: TRBJ2-7
d_call: .
clone_size: .
v_call: TRBV6-5
cdr3_nt: TGTGCCAGCAGCCTCCACCCCGCGGAGGGTTACGAGCAGTACTTC
cdr3_aa: CASSLHPAEGYEQYF

j_call: TRBJ1-1
d_call: .
clone_size: .
v_call: TRBV5-1
cdr3_nt: TGCGCCAGCAGCTTCCGGGCCCTGGGGACTGAAGCTTTCTTT
cdr3_aa: CASSFRALGTEAFF

j_call: TRBJ2-1
d_call: TRBD2
clone_size: .
v_call: TRBV6-6
cdr3_nt: TGTGCCAGCAGTCTACTAGCGGGGGACAATGAGCAGTTCTTC
cdr3_aa: CASSLLAGDNEQFF

j_call: TRBJ1-1
d_call: .
clone_size: .
v_call: TRBV29-1
cdr3_nt: TGCAGCGCCTTCGGGGGTATCACTAAGAACACTGAAGCTTTCTTT
cdr3_aa: CSAFGGITKNTEAFF

j_call: TRBJ2-7
d_call: .
clone_size: .
v_call: TRBV18
cdr3_nt: TGTGCCAGCTCACCACCCGACAGGCTCGGTTACGAGCAGTACTTC
cdr3_aa: CASSPPDRLGYEQYF

j_call: TRBJ1-5
d_call: TRBD1
clone_size: .
v_call: TRBV28
cdr3_nt: TGTGCCAGCAGTTTGGGACAGGGCCCAATTCAGCCCCAGCATTTT
cdr3_aa: CASSLGQGPIQPQHF

j_call: TRBJ2-5
d_call: TRBD2
clone_size: .
v_call: TRBV6-6
cdr3_nt: TGTGCCAGCAGCCAGTTAGCGGGGCCACAAGAGACCCAGTACTTC
cdr3_aa: CASSQLAGPQETQYF

j_call: TRBJ2-3
d_call: TRBD2
clone_size: .
v_call: TRBV2
cdr3_nt: TGTGCCAGCAGTGAAGCGGGACTAGCGGGACGCACAGATACGCAGTATTTT
cdr3_aa: CASSEAGLAGRTDTQYF

j_call: TRBJ2-7
d_call: .
clone_size: .
v_call: TRBV13
cdr3_nt: TGTGCCAGCAGCTCCCCAGGGAACCCCTACGAGCAGTACTTC
cdr3_aa: CASSSPGNPYEQYF

j_call: TRBJ1-1
d_call: .
clone_size: .
v_call: TRBV4-3
cdr3_nt: TGCGCCAGCAGCCAAGATACTGGCACCAACACTGAAGCTTTCTTT
cdr3_aa: CASSQDTGTNTEAFF

j_call: TRBJ2-4
d_call: .
clone_size: .
v_call: TRBV3-1
cdr3_nt: TGTGCCAGCAGCCATGAAGGCTTTGAAAACATTCAGTACTTC
cdr3_aa: CASSHEGFENIQYF

j_call: TRBJ1-1
d_call: .
clone_size: .
v_call: TRBV28
cdr3_nt: TGTGCCAGCGCTACTTGGGGGACTGAAGCTTTCTTT
cdr3_aa: CASATWGTEAFF

j_call: TRBJ2-7
d_call: TRBD2
clone_size: .
v_call: TRBV7-8
cdr3_nt: TGTGCCAGCAGCTCCGGACTAGCCGAGCAGTACTTC
cdr3_aa: CASSSGLAEQYF

j_call: TRBJ1-1
d_call: TRBD1
clone_size: .
v_call: TRBV19
cdr3_nt: TGTGCCAGTAATAGACAGGGTTTGACCTCGACATTCATTACTACTGAAGCTTTCTTT
cdr3_aa: CASNRQGLTSTFITTEAFF

j_call: TRBJ2-7
d_call: .
clone_size: .
v_call: TRBV12-5
cdr3_nt: TGTGCTAGTGGGTGGGGCACAATCTACGAGCAGTACTTC
cdr3_aa: CASGWGTIYEQYF

j_call: TRBJ1-1
d_call: TRBD1
clone_size: once
v_call: TRBV30
cdr3_nt: TGTGCCTGGAGTCTCAGGGGGCCTGAAGCTTTCTTT
cdr3_aa: CAWSLRGPEAFF

j_call: TRBJ1-1
d_call: TRBD1
clone_size: .
v_call: TRBV4-3
cdr3_nt: TGCGCCAGCAGCCAAGATCACAGGGGAGGCACTGAAGCTTTCTTT
cdr3_aa: CASSQDHRGGTEAFF

j_call: TRBJ2-5
d_call: TRBD1
clone_size: .
v_call: TRBV6-6
cdr3_nt: TGTGCCAGCAGTAATGCTGACAGGGTTGGCGAGACCCAGTACTTC
cdr3_aa: CASSNADRVGETQYF

j_call: TRBJ2-1
d_call: TRBD1
clone_size: .
v_call: TRBV5-1
cdr3_nt: TGCGCCAGCAGCTCGGGGGGGAACCGGGACAGGGGGCGCAGTGAGCAGTTCTTC
cdr3_aa: CASSSGGNRDRGRSEQFF